Shown below are 30 T cell receptor beta chains from a single sample sequenced in a study of blood T cells in healthy people across ages. Next came a second PCR, run for about 7 to 12 cycles, which used a sample-barcoded 5' primer along with a J-beta primer mix. Using its own MiXCR run on the 5' RACE reads, TCRdb lists one record per CDR3 protein. The sample holds about 930,000 distinct CDR3 sequences; around 29% are singletons and the top ten take around 9.6%. The data also belong to a second study, concerning T cells of mothers and their children.

The sequenced material came from blood. The receptors were gathered from a woman in her thirties or forties in good health.

Of note for this clonotype: Its ends do not fully match the called genes, so a read error is possible. The chain combines TRBV29-1 with TRBJ2-3, with 9 bases fitting TRBD1. Germline CDR1 and CDR2: SQVTM and ANQGSEA. This CDR3 has 14 residues. DNA of the CDR3: TGCAGCGTCCTTGGTTACAGGGGGCAAGATGCGCAGTATTTT. This codes for CSVLGYRGQDAQYF.

The chain combines TRBV3-1 with TRBJ2-1; 12 nucleotides align to TRBD1. V shed 6 bases and J 2 bases; nucleotides not matched to a gene: 11. The CDR3 loop spans 18 amino acids. Germline V gene sequence: CDR1 LGHDT, CDR2 YNNKEL (reference sequence). The chain's CDR3 is CASSQSIGTGGTYNEQFF. DNA for the CDR3: TGTGCCAGCAGTCAGAGCATCGGGACAGGGGGCACCTACAATGAGCAGTTCTTC.

The rearrangement links TRBV7-9 to TRBJ1-1; D gene uncertain. Trimming left V 11 bases short and J 5 bases short, with 18 bases between. Germline-derived CDR1 and CDR2 are SEHNR and FQNEAQ (reference sequence). This CDR3 region has 13 residues. The CDR3 DNA sequence: TGTGCCGGCTGGGATAGGGCGGATACTGAAGCTTTCTTT. Translating gives CAGWDRADTEAFF.

This clonotype was observed a handful of times. The chain is built from TRBV5-4 and TRBJ2-7, with a weak D call TRBD2 (6 bases). This CDR3 has 15 residues. With 4 bases removed from V and 0 bases from J, the gap between germline ends came to 14 bases. The germline V gene has CDR1 SGHNT and CDR2 YYREEE (reference sequence). CDR3 nucleotide sequence: TGTGCCAGCAGCCCGGGAGTCTTTAGCTCCTACGAGCAGTACTTC. Protein: CASSPGVFSSYEQYF.

This clonotype was seen a handful of times. This chain links TRBV6-5 with TRBJ1-2; no definite D call. Germline V gene data show CDR1 as MNHEY and CDR2 as SVGAGI. Trimming took off 3 bases at V and 4 bases at J, with 9 bases between the two ends. The CDR3 has 13 amino acids. The CDR3 here is CASSYGVSYGYTF. Written as DNA, the CDR3 is TGTGCCAGCAGTTATGGGGTTAGCTATGGCTACACCTTC.

The rearrangement uses TRBV5-1 and TRBJ2-5; tentatively, D is TRBD1 (6 bases). The CDR3 length is 14 residues. The germline V gene has CDR1 SGHRS and CDR2 YFSETQ. V lost 3 bases, J lost 3 bases, and 12 bases lay in between. The CDR3 here is CASSSFSGEETQYF. The DNA for the CDR3 is TGCGCCAGCAGCTCTTTTTCAGGGGAAGAGACCCAGTACTTC.

This clonotype has a handful of counts. The rearrangement uses TRBV7-2 and TRBJ1-2; 9 nucleotides align to TRBD1. Germline values: CDR1 SGHTA, CDR2 FQGNSA. The ends lost 5 bases at V and 4 bases at J; junction bases unmatched: 5. The CDR3 has 14 residues. CDR3 sequence reads: CASSPRQGGYGYTF. CDR3 nucleotide sequence: TGTGCCAGCAGCCCTAGACAGGGGGGCTATGGCTACACCTTC.

This clonotype has a handful of counts. The chain carries TRBV5-5 and TRBJ1-1, with unresolved D. The CDR3 extends over 14 amino acids. The germline V gene encodes CDR1 SGHKS and CDR2 YYEKEE (reference sequence). V was shortened by 4 bases and J by 0 bases, with 10 bases between the two germline ends. CDR3 loop: CASSRWTVNTEAFF. The CDR3, as DNA: TGTGCCAGCAGCCGTTGGACTGTGAACACTGAAGCTTTCTTT.

In its sample, this clonotype was seen a few times. V is TRBV5-1 and J is TRBJ2-1; D is possibly TRBD2 (5 bases). V was cut by 4 bases and J by 6 bases, with 17 bases left in between. The CDR3 spans 15 residues. The germline gives CDR1 SGHRS, CDR2 YFSETQ. The CDR3 sequence: CASSQGGTGFNEQFF. CDR3 sequence (DNA): TGCGCCAGCAGCCAAGGAGGAACCGGGTTCAATGAGCAGTTCTTC.

The rearrangement links TRBV28 to TRBJ2-1; the D is unclear. This CDR3 is 13 amino acids long. The ends were cut back, 3 bases at V and 9 bases at J, with 12 bases in the middle. The germline V gene has CDR1 MDHEN and CDR2 SYDVKM. CDR3 sequence: CASSLKLPPEQFF. The DNA of the CDR3 is TGTGCCAGCAGTTTGAAGTTGCCCCCTGAGCAGTTCTTC.

Turning to this clonotype: The conserved final phenylalanine or tryptophan is absent from the CDR3, which likely points to a read error. The V call is TRBV4-2, the J call TRBJ2-7; tentative D call: TRBD2 (6 bases). CDR1 LGHNA and CDR2 YNFKEQ come from the germline V gene. There are 16 residues in the CDR3. V was trimmed by 5 bases and J by 1 base, leaving 18 bases between them. The CDR3 coding sequence is TGTGCCAGCAGCGGCATTTTAGCGCGGGATTCCTACGAGCAGTACTGC. Protein product: CASSGILARDSYEQYC.

The chain employs TRBV28 and TRBJ2-1; 11 positions agree with TRBD2. The CDR3 is made up of 17 amino acids. Per germline, CDR1 MDHEN and CDR2 SYDVKM. V shed 1 base, J shed 6 bases, and the junction held 8 bases outside the gene matches. The CDR3, as DNA: TGTGCCAGCAGTTTATTAGGGGGACTAGCGGAGGTCAATGAGCAGTTCTTC. It specifies CASSLLGGLAEVNEQFF.

This clonotype showed up just a few times. This chain uses TRBV4-1 with TRBJ1-2; possibly TRBD1 for D (5 bases). This CDR3 region has 17 residues. Per the germline V gene, CDR1 is MGHRA and CDR2 is YSYEKL. The V end lost 4 bases, the J end lost 2 bases, and 20 bases lay between the germline ends. The CDR3 sequence: CASSRDARGDRNYGYTF. CDR3 nucleotide sequence: TGCGCCAGCAGCCGGGACGCTCGCGGGGATCGGAACTATGGCTACACCTTC.

This clonotype was observed a handful of times. The V call is TRBV20-1, the J call TRBJ1-1; tentatively, D is TRBD1 (6 bases). The germline V gene has CDR1 DFQATT and CDR2 SNEGSKA (reference sequence). The V and J ends lost 1 base and 5 bases respectively, with 14 bases between them. The CDR3 covers 14 residues. CDR3 protein: CSARVGGGRTEAFF. The CDR3 DNA reads TGCAGTGCTAGAGTCGGGGGCGGAAGGACTGAAGCTTTCTTT.

This chain connects TRBV30 to TRBJ1-2, with 9 positions matching TRBD1. Germline CDR1 GTSNPN, CDR2 SVGIG (reference sequence). Trimming removed 2 bases from V and 6 bases from J; junction bases left unmatched: 7. The CDR3 has 14 amino acids. CDR3: CAWSQPGQGHGYTF. Here the CDR3 DNA reads TGTGCCTGGAGTCAACCGGGACAGGGACATGGCTACACCTTC.

This clonotype has a handful of counts. J is TRBJ2-1 and V is TRBV20-1; 8 nucleotides agree with TRBD1. From germline, CDR1 is DFQATT and CDR2 SNEGSKA (reference sequence). V shed 1 base, J shed 3 bases, and the junction held 14 bases outside the gene matches. CDR3 length: 18 residues. CDR3 nucleotide sequence: TGCAGTGCTAGAGGCTCCGGAAGCAGGGGGCTTAGCTACAATGAGCAGTTCTTC. Translated, it gives CSARGSGSRGLSYNEQFF.

This clonotype was counted a few times. This sequence joins TRBV3-1 and TRBJ2-7; no reliable D call. The germline V gene encodes CDR1 LGHDT and CDR2 YNNKEL (reference sequence). Trimming removed 1 base at V and 3 bases at J, with 10 bases between. The CDR3 has 14 amino acids. CDR3 DNA: TGTGCCAGCAGCCAAGCTGCCTCCAACTACGAGCAGTACTTC. It is translated as CASSQAASNYEQYF.

This clonotype was counted a few times. This chain joins TRBV7-2 and TRBJ2-3, with D uncertain. Looked up from germline, CDR1 is SGHTA and CDR2 is FQGNSA. V was pared by 4 bases and J by 3 bases, with 11 bases between. The length of the CDR3 is 14 residues. CDR3 in amino acids: CASSSYAKTDTQYF. Written as DNA, the CDR3 is TGTGCCAGCAGCTCCTACGCGAAAACAGATACGCAGTATTTT.

V gene TRBV7-2 combines with J gene TRBJ1-4; 9 positions agree with TRBD1. CDR3 size: 15 residues. After removal of 5 bases from V and 3 bases from J, the junction contained 4 bases not matched to a gene. Germline CDR1 is SGHTA and CDR2 is FQGNSA. The CDR3: CASSGRQGANEKLFF. CDR3 sequence (DNA): TGTGCCAGCAGCGGCAGACAGGGGGCTAATGAAAAACTGTTTTTT.

This clonotype was picked up many times. V gene TRBV10-3 combines with J gene TRBJ2-1; 7 bases line up with TRBD1. The CDR3 totals 15 residues. Looked up from germline, CDR1 is ENHRY and CDR2 is SYGVKD. V lost 0 bases, J lost 4 bases, and 3 bases stayed unmatched. CDR3: CAISESRDSYNEQFF. The CDR3 region has the DNA TGTGCCATCAGTGAGTCTCGGGACAGTTACAATGAGCAGTTCTTC.

J is TRBJ2-7 and V is TRBV6-6, with D possibly TRBD1 on 6 matching bases. Germline V CDR1 and CDR2: MNHNY, SVGAGI (reference sequence). The ends were cut back, 5 bases at V and 4 bases at J, with 18 bases in the middle. The CDR3 consists of 15 residues. CDR3: CASSLLSDRKYEQYF. For the CDR3, the DNA is TGTGCCAGCAGTCTGCTTTCGGACAGAAAATACGAGCAGTACTTC.

The genes are TRBV24-1 and TRBJ1-1, with D perhaps matching TRBD1 (5 bases). CDR3 size: 14 residues. Germline V gene data show CDR1 as KGHDR and CDR2 as SFDVKD. The V end lost 5 bases, the J end lost 9 bases, and 18 bases lay between the germline ends. CDR3 in amino acids: CATSAHSPGRKAFF. CDR3 sequence (DNA): TGTGCCACCAGTGCTCATTCACCGGGACGGAAAGCTTTCTTT.

This clonotype was seen a handful of times. V usage is TRBV7-3 and J usage is TRBJ1-2, with a tentative D call TRBD1 (6 bases). CDR1 is SGHTA and CDR2 is FQGTGA in the germline V gene. The CDR3 is made up of 13 amino acids. V lost 7 bases, J lost 7 bases, and 16 bases lay in between. DNA for the CDR3: TGTGCCAGCAACCCAAGCGCCAGGGGTGGCTACACCTTC. Translation gives CASNPSARGGYTF.

Regarding this clonotype: A much bigger clone sits one base away, suggesting this may be a read error. The chain links TRBV15 to TRBJ2-3, with 8 bases lining up with TRBD2. This CDR3 comprises 16 residues. The germline gives CDR1 LNHNV, CDR2 YYDKDF (reference sequence). The CDR3 bases are TGTGCCACCAGCAGAGAAGCGGGGGACCTCACAGATACGCGGTATTTT. Its protein product is CATSREAGDLTDTRYF.

The chain recombines TRBV4-3 with TRBJ1-1, with 11 bases matching TRBD1. Looked up from germline, CDR1 is LGHNA and CDR2 is YSLEER. J was trimmed by 0 bases and V by 4 bases; bases with no gene match: 7. The CDR3 is made up of 17 amino acids. The CDR3 DNA follows: TGCGCCAGCAGCCCCGGACAGGGGGCACCCATGAACACTGAAGCTTTCTTT. Its protein product is CASSPGQGAPMNTEAFF.

This clonotype was counted only a few times. The rearrangement joins TRBV3-1 to TRBJ1-1, with D tentatively TRBD1 (6 bases). The germline V gene encodes CDR1 LGHDT and CDR2 YNNKEL (reference sequence). This CDR3 contains 14 residues. V lost 4 bases to trimming and J lost 8 bases, with 17 bases between them. The CDR3 region has the DNA TGTGCCAGCAGCCCGTCGTCCCCCGGGACAGAAGCTTTCTTT. It encodes CASSPSSPGTEAFF.

This clonotype came up many times. This chain joins TRBV28 and TRBJ2-1; D is uncertain. V lost 2 bases and J 15 bases, leaving 23 bases between the germline ends. The germline V gene has CDR1 MDHEN and CDR2 SYDVKM. The CDR3 totals 15 residues. CDR3 sequence reads: CASSLASPRIGVGFF. DNA for the CDR3: TGTGCCAGCAGTTTAGCATCCCCCCGAATCGGTGTGGGGTTCTTC.

The chain links TRBV4-1 to TRBJ2-3; D might be TRBD1 (6 bases). CDR1 and CDR2 from the germline V gene are MGHRA and YSYEKL. CDR3 size: 17 residues. V gave up 1 base and J gave up 0 bases, with 14 bases separating them. Here the CDR3 DNA reads TGCGCCAGCAGCCAAGCGCGGGCAGGGGCTAGCACAGATACGCAGTATTTT. Encoded protein: CASSQARAGASTDTQYF.

This clonotype was found a few times. CDR3 nucleotides: TGCGCCAGCAGCGCCGTACTCCACGAGCAGTACTTC. It specifies CASSAVLHEQYF. V and J are TRBV5-1 and TRBJ2-7; D gene ambiguous. The germline V and J ends were trimmed by 4 bases and 5 bases, with 10 bases remaining between them. Germline V gene sequence: CDR1 SGHRS, CDR2 YFSETQ. This CDR3 spans 12 amino acids.

For this clonotype: Relative to the germline gene, one junction end is altered; a read error may explain this. The chain uses TRBV5-1 and TRBJ2-7; possible D gene TRBD2, 6 bases. The CDR3 covers 13 residues. The germline V gene has CDR1 SGHRS and CDR2 YFSETQ. CDR3 residues: CTSSLTSSYEQYF. Written as DNA, the CDR3 is TGCACCAGCAGCTTGACTAGCTCCTACGAGCAGTACTTC. The full variable domain, with the rest looked up from reference TRBV5-1 and TRBJ2-7, is KAGVTQTPRYLIKTRGQQVTLSCSPISGHRSVSWYQQTPGQGLQFLFEYFSETQRNKGNFPGRFSGRQFSNSRSEMNVSTLELGDSALYLCTSSLTSSYEQYFGPGTRLTVT.